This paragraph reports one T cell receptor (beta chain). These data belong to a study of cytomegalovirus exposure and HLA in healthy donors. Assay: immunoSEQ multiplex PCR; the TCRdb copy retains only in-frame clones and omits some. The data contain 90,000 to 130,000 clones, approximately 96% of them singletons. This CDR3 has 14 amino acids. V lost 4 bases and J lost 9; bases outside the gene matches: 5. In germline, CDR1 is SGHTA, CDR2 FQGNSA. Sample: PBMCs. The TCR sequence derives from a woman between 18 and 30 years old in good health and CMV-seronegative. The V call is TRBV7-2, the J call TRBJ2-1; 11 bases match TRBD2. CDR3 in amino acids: CASSSTSGVGEQFF. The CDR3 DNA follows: TGTGCCAGCAGCTCGACTAGCGGGGTTGGTGAGCAGTTCTTC.